This T cell receptor (beta chain) was identified in a study of neurological immune-mediated disorders. General study results and limits: The study phylogenetically grouped the repertoires of 18 of 34 multiple sclerosis patients into one related-CDR3 cluster, a possible signature.

On this clonotype: Its antigen is not known.

J lost 2 bases, V lost 11 bases, and 10 bases had no gene match. The CDR3 is made up of 15 amino acids. The germline V gene encodes CDR1 MDHEN and CDR2 SYDVKM. MiXCR was run by TCRdb on the 5' RACE reads, yielding one entry per CDR3 protein. The table includes roughly 50,000 distinct CDR3 sequences, around 4.5% detected once. This TCR derives from a woman between 55 and 75 years old with multiple sclerosis. Sequencing was carried out using PBMCs. The gene calls are TRBV28 and TRBJ2-3; TRBD2 aligns across 10 bases. The CDR3 nucleotides read TGTGCCCTCGGGTTTACTAGCGGGGCCACAGATACGCAGTATTTT. Protein product: CALGFTSGATDTQYF.